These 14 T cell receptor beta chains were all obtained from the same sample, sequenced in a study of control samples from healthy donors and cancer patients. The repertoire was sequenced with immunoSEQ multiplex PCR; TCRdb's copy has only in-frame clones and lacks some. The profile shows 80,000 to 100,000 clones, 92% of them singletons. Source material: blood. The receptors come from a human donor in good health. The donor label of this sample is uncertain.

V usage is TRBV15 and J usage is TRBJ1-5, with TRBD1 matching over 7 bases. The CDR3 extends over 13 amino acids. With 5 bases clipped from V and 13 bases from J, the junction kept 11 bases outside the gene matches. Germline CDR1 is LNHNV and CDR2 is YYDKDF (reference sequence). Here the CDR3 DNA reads TGTGCCACCAGCTCACAGGGGCGGGCAGGTCAGCATTTT. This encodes CATSSQGRAGQHF.

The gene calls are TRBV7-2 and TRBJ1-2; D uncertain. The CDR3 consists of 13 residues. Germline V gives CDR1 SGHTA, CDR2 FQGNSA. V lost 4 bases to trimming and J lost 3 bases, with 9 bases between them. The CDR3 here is CASSSGLHYGYTF. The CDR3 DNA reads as TGTGCCAGCAGCTCGGGCCTACACTATGGCTACACCTTC.

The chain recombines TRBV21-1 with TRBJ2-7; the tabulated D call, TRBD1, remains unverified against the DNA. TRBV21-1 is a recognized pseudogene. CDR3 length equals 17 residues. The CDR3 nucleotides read TGTGCCAGCAGCAATACGGACAAGGATATTGTTTCCTACGAGCAGTACTTC. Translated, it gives CASSNTDKDIVSYEQYF.

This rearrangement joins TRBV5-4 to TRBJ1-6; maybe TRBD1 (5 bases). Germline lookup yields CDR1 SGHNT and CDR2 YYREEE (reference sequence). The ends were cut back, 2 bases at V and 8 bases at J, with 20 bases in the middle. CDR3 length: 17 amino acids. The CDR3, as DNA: TGTGCCAGCAGCTTCATCGGGGCCAAACACGGGGATTCACCCCTCCACTTT. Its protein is CASSFIGAKHGDSPLHF.

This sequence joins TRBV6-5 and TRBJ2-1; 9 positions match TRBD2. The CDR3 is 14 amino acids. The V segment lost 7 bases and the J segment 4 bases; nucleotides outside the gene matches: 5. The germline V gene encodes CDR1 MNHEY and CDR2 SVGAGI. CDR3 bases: TGTGCCAGCACCCGCGGGAGGGTATACAATGAGCAGTTCTTC. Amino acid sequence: CASTRGRVYNEQFF.

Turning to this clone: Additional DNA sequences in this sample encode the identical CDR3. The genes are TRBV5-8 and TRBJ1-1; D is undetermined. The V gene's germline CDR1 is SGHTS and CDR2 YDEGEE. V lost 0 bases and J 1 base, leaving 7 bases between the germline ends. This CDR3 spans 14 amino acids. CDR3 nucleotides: TGTGCCAGCAGCTTGGGGCAGCCGAACACTGAAGCTTTCTTT. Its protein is CASSLGQPNTEAFF.

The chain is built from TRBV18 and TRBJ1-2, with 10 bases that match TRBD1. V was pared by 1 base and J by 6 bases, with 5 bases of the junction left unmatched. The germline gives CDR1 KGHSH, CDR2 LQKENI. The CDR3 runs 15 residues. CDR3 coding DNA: TGTGCCAGCTCACCACTCGGACAGGGGGAGAATGGCTACACCTTC. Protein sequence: CASSPLGQGENGYTF.

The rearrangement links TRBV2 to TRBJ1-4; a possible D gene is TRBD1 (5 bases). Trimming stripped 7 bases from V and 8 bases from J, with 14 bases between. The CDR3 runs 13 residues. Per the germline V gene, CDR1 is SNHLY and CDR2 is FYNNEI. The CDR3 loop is CASTIPGAEKLFF. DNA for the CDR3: TGTGCCAGCACGATCCCCGGGGCGGAAAAACTGTTTTTT.

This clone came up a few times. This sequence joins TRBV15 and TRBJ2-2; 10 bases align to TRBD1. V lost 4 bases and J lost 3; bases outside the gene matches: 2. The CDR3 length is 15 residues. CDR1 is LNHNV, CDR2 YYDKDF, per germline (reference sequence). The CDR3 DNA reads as TGTGCCACCAGCACCGGACAGGGGGACACCGGGGAGCTGTTTTTT. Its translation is CATSTGQGDTGELFF.

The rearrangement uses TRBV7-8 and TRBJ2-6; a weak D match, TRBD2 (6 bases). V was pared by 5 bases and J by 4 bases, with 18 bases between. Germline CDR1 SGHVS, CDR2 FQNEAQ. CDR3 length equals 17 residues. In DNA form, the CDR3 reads TGTGCCAGCAGCCTAAGCTTCGGCGGGGCCGGGGCCAACGTCCTGACTTTC. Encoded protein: CASSLSFGGAGANVLTF.

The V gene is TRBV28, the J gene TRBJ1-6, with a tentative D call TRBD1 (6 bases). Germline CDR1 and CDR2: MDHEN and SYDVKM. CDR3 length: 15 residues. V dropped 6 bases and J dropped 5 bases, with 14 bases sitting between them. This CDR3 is CASRAPGTNNSPLHF. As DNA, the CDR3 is TGTGCCAGCAGAGCCCCTGGGACAAATAATTCACCCCTCCACTTT.

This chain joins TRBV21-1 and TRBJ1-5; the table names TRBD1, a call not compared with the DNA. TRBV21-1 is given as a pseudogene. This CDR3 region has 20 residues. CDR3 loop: CASSKKKGLEEGAWGQPQHF. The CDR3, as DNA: TGTGCCAGCAGCAAAAAAAAAGGCCTGGAAGAAGGGGCTTGGGGTCAGCCCCAGCATTTT.

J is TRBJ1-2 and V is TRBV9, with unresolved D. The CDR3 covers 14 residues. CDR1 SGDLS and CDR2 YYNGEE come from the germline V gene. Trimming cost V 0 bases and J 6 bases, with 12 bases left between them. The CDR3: CASSVAVSRDGYTF. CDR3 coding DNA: TGTGCCAGCAGCGTAGCTGTCAGCCGGGATGGCTACACCTTC.

This CDR3 is CASSISGGLGINEQFF. The DNA for the CDR3 is TGTGCCAGTAGTATATCAGGTGGTCTGGGAATCAATGAGCAGTTCTTC. This chain uses TRBV19 with TRBJ2-1; D unresolved. Per the germline V gene, CDR1 is LNHDA and CDR2 is SQIVND (reference sequence). This CDR3 spans 16 amino acids. V shed 2 bases and J shed 6 bases, with 17 bases lying between them.